Listed below are T cell receptor beta chains from one sample, sequenced in a study of technical replicates of blood from a few donors. Sequenced by immunoSEQ multiplex PCR; TCRdb stores in-frame clones only, minus some. The sample lists approximately 49,000 clones, approximately 90% seen once, with 3.5% to 5% in the top ten. Specimen: PBMCs. Source of these receptors: a human donor in good health. Some clones in this sample may be carry-over from other donors' samples. CDR3s include the opening cysteine and the closing phenylalanine or tryptophan. The D gene is left open where the match is weak. Not every row has a clone size; where given, it reads once, few, many or a size class.

V gene: TRBV7-8; D gene: .; clone size: .; J gene: TRBJ2-5; CDR3 DNA: TGTGCCAGCAGCTCCCAAGCGGTGGAGACCCAGTACTTC; CDR3 protein: CASSSQAVETQYF
V gene: TRBV21-1; D gene: .; clone size: .; J gene: TRBJ2-5; CDR3 DNA: TGTGCCAGCGGCATACCGACTAGCGGCGAGGAGACCCAGTACTTC; CDR3 protein: CASGIPTSGEETQYF
V gene: TRBV11-3; D gene: .; clone size: .; J gene: TRBJ2-1; CDR3 DNA: TGTGCCAGCAGCTTAACCGGGGCCTACAATGAGCAGTTCTTC; CDR3 protein: CASSLTGAYNEQFF
V gene: TRBV2; D gene: .; clone size: .; J gene: TRBJ2-3; CDR3 DNA: TGTGCCAGCAGCCGATCGGGGGTCACAGATACGCAGTATTTT; CDR3 protein: CASSRSGVTDTQYF
V gene: TRBV23-1; D gene: TRBD2; clone size: .; J gene: TRBJ2-1; CDR3 DNA: TGCGCCAGCAGTCAATCGCTGCCTAGCGGGGCCCACAATGAGCAGTTCTTC; CDR3 protein: CASSQSLPSGAHNEQFF
V gene: TRBV5-1; D gene: .; clone size: .; J gene: TRBJ1-4; CDR3 DNA: TGCGCCAGCAGCATGTCAACAGGGTTAAATGAAAAACTGTTTTTT; CDR3 protein: CASSMSTGLNEKLFF
V gene: TRBV27; D gene: .; clone size: .; J gene: TRBJ2-7; CDR3 DNA: TGTGCCAGCAGTGGTCCCGCCAGACTGCACGAGCAGTACTTC; CDR3 protein: CASSGPARLHEQYF
V gene: TRBV18; D gene: .; clone size: .; J gene: TRBJ1-5; CDR3 DNA: TGTGCCAGCTCAACGCAGAGGATCAATCAGCCCCAGCATTTT; CDR3 protein: CASSTQRINQPQHF
V gene: TRBV6-6; D gene: .; clone size: .; J gene: TRBJ1-1; CDR3 DNA: TGTGCCAGCAGTTACATCACAGGGCTCAGTACTGAAGCTTTCTTT; CDR3 protein: CASSYITGLSTEAFF
V gene: TRBV7-9; D gene: .; clone size: .; J gene: TRBJ2-5; CDR3 DNA: TGTGCCAGCAGCTGGGGCGAGACCCAGTACTTC; CDR3 protein: CASSWGETQYF
V gene: TRBV5-6; D gene: .; clone size: .; J gene: TRBJ1-2; CDR3 DNA: TGTGCCAGCAGGAGCTTGGGCCTAAACTATGGCTACACCTTC; CDR3 protein: CASRSLGLNYGYTF
V gene: TRBV2; D gene: .; clone size: .; J gene: TRBJ1-1; CDR3 DNA: TGTGCCAGCACCCCCCCCGGGGGAACTGAAGCTTTCTTT; CDR3 protein: CASTPPGGTEAFF
V gene: TRBV30; D gene: .; clone size: once; J gene: TRBJ2-1; CDR3 DNA: TGTGCCTGGAGTGCCCGCGGCCCAGGACAGCTAGAAAACAATGAGCAGTTCTTC; CDR3 protein: CAWSARGPGQLENNEQFF
V gene: TRBV6-1; D gene: TRBD1; clone size: .; J gene: TRBJ1-5; CDR3 DNA: TGTGCCAGCAGGGGACAGGGGGCGCAGGGTCAGCCCCAGCATTTT; CDR3 protein: CASRGQGAQGQPQHF
V gene: TRBV6-5; D gene: TRBD2; clone size: .; J gene: TRBJ2-3; CDR3 DNA: TGTGCCACTCGGACTAGCGTGGATACGCAGTATTTT; CDR3 protein: CATRTSVDTQYF
V gene: TRBV10-3; D gene: .; clone size: .; J gene: TRBJ2-5; CDR3 DNA: TGTGCCACTGTAGGAGAGGAGACCCAGTACTTC; CDR3 protein: CATVGEETQYF
V gene: TRBV4-1; D gene: TRBD2; clone size: .; J gene: TRBJ2-5; CDR3 DNA: TGCGCCAGCAGCCAACCGGGACTAGCGGGGGGGCTGCAAGAGACCCAGTACTTC; CDR3 protein: CASSQPGLAGGLQETQYF
V gene: TRBV10-3; D gene: TRBD1; clone size: .; J gene: TRBJ1-2; CDR3 DNA: TGTGCCATCAGTGAGTCTGAGCAGGGGGCAAGGTATGGCTACACCTTC; CDR3 protein: CAISESEQGARYGYTF